The 4 T cell receptor beta chains presented below share a single source sample, sequenced in a study of OX40 agonist ivuxolimab in advanced cancers. TCRdb's table, derived via immunoSEQ multiplex PCR, lists solely in-frame clones and lacks some. The sample lists some 70,000 clones; approximately 81% were seen once. The specimen was CD4+ or CD8+ T cells sorted from blood, collected in a trial of the OX40 agonist ivuxolimab. These receptors were taken from an adult with an advanced solid tumor such as melanoma, head and neck, liver or kidney cancer.

The J gene is TRBJ1-1, the V gene TRBV20-1; D is uncertain. This CDR3 region has 11 residues. With 5 bases removed from V and 8 bases from J, the gap between germline ends came to 12 bases. Germline lookup yields CDR1 DFQATT and CDR2 SNEGSKA (reference sequence). CDR3 sequence reads: CSALQLAEAFF. The CDR3 DNA reads TGCAGTGCTTTACAACTCGCCGAAGCTTTCTTT.

CDR3 sequence reads: CASSQGRSSTDTQYF. CDR3 nucleotides: TGTGCCAGCAGCCAAGGACGGTCTAGCACAGATACGCAGTATTTT. The rearrangement uses TRBV14 and TRBJ2-3; D gene uncertain. Trimming shortened V by 1 base and J by 0 bases, and 8 bases separated the two germline ends. This CDR3 region has 15 residues. Germline-derived CDR1 and CDR2 are SGHDN and FVKESK.

The rearrangement joins TRBV21-1 to TRBJ1-5; no check of the table's D call, TRBD1, against the DNA was made. TRBV21-1 is listed as a pseudogene. This CDR3 has 16 amino acids. CDR3 coding DNA: TGTGCCAGCAGCCCGTCCGGGACAGCGGGTGCCCAGCCCCAGCATTTT. Protein sequence: CASSPSGTAGAQPQHF.

The chain recombines TRBV28 with TRBJ1-1, with D possibly TRBD1 on 6 matching bases. The V gene lost 3 bases and the J gene lost 6 bases, with 14 bases spanning the gap. Germline CDR1 MDHEN, CDR2 SYDVKM. The CDR3 is 14 residues long. CDR3 residues: CASSFRGASAEAFF. In DNA form, the CDR3 reads TGTGCCAGCAGTTTCCGGGGGGCCTCCGCTGAAGCTTTCTTT.